One T cell receptor beta chain is described in this entry. This CDR3 spans 13 amino acids. The germline V gene encodes CDR1 SNHLY and CDR2 FYNNEI. Trimming left V 1 base short and J 4 bases short, with 5 bases between. In the original workflow: Amplifying reference gene primers gave estimates of nucleated cell counts. The assay was immunoSEQ multiplex PCR, and TCRdb's table has in-frame clones only and misses some. That table gives V, J and clone size, and the DNA gave D and trimming. The table has about 89,000 clones, 86% seen once. The sample originates from a study of blood T cell repertoires in COVID-19.

The sequence derives from a man older than 75 with active or convalescent COVID-19. Material: peripheral blood. The chain uses TRBV2 and TRBJ1-5; D may be TRBD1 (5 bases). The CDR3 region is CASSEGQNQPQHF. The DNA for the CDR3 is TGTGCCAGCAGTGAAGGACAGAATCAGCCCCAGCATTTT.